Here is one TCR beta chain with its context. The method was immunoSEQ multiplex PCR; TCRdb's version includes in-frame clones alone and lacks a portion of them. The data hold 350,000 to 450,000 clones, with under 95% observed a single time. This record comes from a study of Ad26.COV2.S vaccination and SARS-CoV-2 variants. Germline CDR1 and CDR2: MNHEY and SMNVEV (reference sequence). J gave up 1 base and V 8 bases, and 1 base lay outside the gene matches. This CDR3 comprises 13 residues. The rearrangement joins TRBV27 to TRBJ1-3; TRBD1 aligns across 8 bases. The TCR was taken from a human donor who had recovered from COVID-19. The sample here was peripheral blood, taken after recovery from COVID-19. The CDR3 protein is CASWTGSGNTIYF. In DNA, the CDR3 is TGTGCCAGCTGGACAGGGTCTGGAAACACCATATATTTT.